The 17 T cell receptor beta chains reported below all come from one sample, sequenced in a study of cytomegalovirus exposure and HLA in healthy donors. Primers included in the PCR were 60 Vbeta and 13 Jbeta primers. Clones were sequenced by immunoSEQ multiplex PCR, and TCRdb holds only the in-frame ones, with some missing. The table counts 53,000 or so clones; roughly 12% lies in the top ten. Sequenced: PBMCs. The receptors come from a man aged 18 to 29 in good health and CMV-seropositive.

The chain couples TRBV19 to TRBJ1-1; D remains unclear. The V end was cut by 5 bases, the J end by 1 base, with 5 bases between. Germline loops: CDR1 LNHDA, CDR2 SQIVND (reference sequence). CDR3 size: 12 residues. The CDR3 region has the DNA TGTGCCAGTAGTCCCTCGAACACTGAAGCTTTCTTT. Its translation: CASSPSNTEAFF.

The genes are TRBV4-1 and TRBJ1-2; 8 bases are shared with TRBD1. Germline V lookup: CDR1 MGHRA, CDR2 YSYEKL. The J segment lost 4 bases and the V segment lost 3 bases, leaving 7 bases of the junction unmatched. This CDR3 contains 15 residues. The CDR3 coding sequence is TGCGCCAGCAGCCAGGGACAGGCAAATCTCTATGGCTACACCTTC. It translates to CASSQGQANLYGYTF.

The chain carries TRBV21-1 and TRBJ1-3. TRBV21-1 counts as a pseudogene. The CDR3 is 19 residues long. Written as DNA, the CDR3 is TGTGCCAGCAGCAAAACGAAGGTGAGGGCTCAGAGGATTGGAAACGCCATATATTTT. Protein sequence: CASSKTKVRAQRIGNAIYF.

The chain employs TRBV9 and TRBJ2-7; 9 nucleotides align to TRBD2. The germline V gene has CDR1 SGDLS and CDR2 YYNGEE. The CDR3 covers 15 residues. The ends lost 0 bases at V and 3 bases at J; junction bases unmatched: 4. Written as DNA, the CDR3 is TGTGCCAGCAGCGTAGGTGGTAGCGGGAGCTACGAGCAGTACTTC. It specifies CASSVGGSGSYEQYF.

V usage is TRBV10-1 and J usage is TRBJ2-6, with TRBD1 matching 8 bases. With 1 base clipped from V and 0 bases from J, the junction kept 5 bases outside the gene matches. The germline V gene has CDR1 WNHNN and CDR2 SYGVQD (reference sequence). The CDR3 runs 18 residues. The CDR3 nucleotides are TGCGCCAGCAGTGAGTTGGACAGGGTCCTCTCTGGGGCCAACGTCCTGACTTTC. This encodes CASSELDRVLSGANVLTF.

CDR3 protein: CASSLHPGQYYEQYF. DNA for the CDR3: TGTGCCAGCAGCTTGCACCCGGGACAGTACTACGAGCAGTACTTC. The gene calls are TRBV7-8 and TRBJ2-7, with 7 bases identical to TRBD1. This CDR3 has 15 amino acids. The germline V gene encodes CDR1 SGHVS and CDR2 FQNEAQ. V was clipped by 3 bases and J by 3 bases; unmatched bases: 8. The full variable domain, completed using reference TRBV7-8 and TRBJ2-7, is GAGVSQSPRYKVAKRGQDVALRCDPISGHVSLFWYQQALGQGPEFLTYFQNEAQLDKSGLPSDRFFAERPEGSVSTLKIQRTQQEDSAVYLCASSLHPGQYYEQYFGPGTRLTVT.

The chain uses TRBV6-6 and TRBJ1-2, with a possible D match to TRBD1 (5 bases). This CDR3 spans 13 amino acids. Germline CDR1 reads MNHNY; CDR2 reads SVGAGI (reference sequence). The V end was cut by 7 bases, the J end by 7 bases, with 16 bases between. The CDR3 nucleotides read TGTGCCAGCACCCTGACAGAAGGGGCTGGCTACACCTTC. The encoded protein is CASTLTEGAGYTF.

The chain recombines TRBV9 with TRBJ1-5; 7 nucleotides align to TRBD1. The CDR3 contains 15 residues. V shed 0 bases and J 2 bases; nucleotides not matched to a gene: 2. The germline V gene encodes CDR1 SGDLS and CDR2 YYNGEE. CDR3: CASSVGDRGNQPQHF. CDR3 bases: TGTGCCAGCAGCGTAGGTGACAGGGGCAATCAGCCCCAGCATTTT. The full variable domain, in which reference TRBV9 and TRBJ1-5 provide the parts outside the CDR3, is DSGVTQTPKHLITATGQRVTLRCSPRSGDLSVYWYQQSLDQGLQFLIQYYNGEERAKGNILERFSAQQFPDLHSELNLSSLELGDSALYFCASSVGDRGNQPQHFGDGTRLSIL.

The rearrangement uses TRBV5-1 and TRBJ1-2; 9 bases map to TRBD1. CDR3 length equals 18 residues. Germline V gene lookup returns CDR1 SGHRS and CDR2 YFSETQ. V dropped 0 bases and J dropped 8; count of bases not matched to a gene: 17. The CDR3 loop is CASSLESGWGQGANGYTF. CDR3 nucleotide sequence: TGCGCCAGCAGCTTGGAATCCGGTTGGGGACAGGGTGCTAACGGCTACACCTTC.

This chain links TRBV11-2 with TRBJ2-2; 10 positions match TRBD2. Germline CDR1 and CDR2: SGHAT and FQNNGV. V was clipped by 5 bases and J by 7 bases; unmatched bases: 10. The CDR3 runs to 16 residues. Here the CDR3 DNA reads TGTGCCAGCAGCCCCAGCGGGAGGGCCTTGGACGGGGAGCTGTTTTTT. It translates to CASSPSGRALDGELFF.

The gene calls are TRBV6-4 and TRBJ2-1; 10 bases fit TRBD2. Per germline, CDR1 MRHNA and CDR2 SNTAGT. CDR3 length: 15 amino acids. J gave up 6 bases and V 4 bases, and 6 bases lay outside the gene matches. The CDR3 protein is CASSGLAGEGNEQFF. In DNA form, the CDR3 reads TGTGCCAGCAGTGGGCTAGCGGGAGAAGGCAATGAGCAGTTCTTC.

The genes are TRBV27 and TRBJ2-7; TRBD1 is a possible D gene (7 bases). Trimming shortened V by 2 bases and J by 4 bases, and 18 bases separated the two germline ends. The CDR3 is made up of 16 amino acids. Looked up from germline, CDR1 is MNHEY and CDR2 is SMNVEV (reference sequence). The CDR3 DNA sequence: TGTGCCAGCAGTTTAAGGGGCGGGACAGACTTTTACGAGCAGTACTTC. It is translated as CASSLRGGTDFYEQYF.

The chain couples TRBV2 to TRBJ2-2, with D uncertain. This CDR3 spans 14 amino acids. V lost 8 bases and J 3 bases, leaving 13 bases between the germline ends. Germline V gene sequence: CDR1 SNHLY, CDR2 FYNNEI. Here the CDR3 reads CASEMRQDTGELFF. CDR3 bases: TGTGCCAGCGAAATGCGACAAGACACCGGGGAGCTGTTTTTT.

The chain uses TRBV14 and TRBJ2-1, with D uncertain. Germline values: CDR1 SGHDN, CDR2 FVKESK. The CDR3 has 13 amino acids. Trimming pared 1 base from V and 8 bases from J, leaving 9 bases between. For the CDR3, the DNA is TGTGCCAGCAGCCAAGTCGCCGGGTATGAGCAGTTCTTC. This encodes CASSQVAGYEQFF.

The rearrangement links TRBV19 to TRBJ1-2; the D is unclear. The germline V and J ends were trimmed by 1 base and 2 bases, with 5 bases remaining between them. The CDR3 extends over 13 amino acids. Germline CDR1 is LNHDA and CDR2 is SQIVND (reference sequence). The DNA for the CDR3 is TGTGCCAGTAGTATAGGGGCGAACTATGGCTACACCTTC. Its translation: CASSIGANYGYTF.

The V and J genes are TRBV7-8 and TRBJ2-7; D is possibly TRBD1 (5 bases). The germline V gene encodes CDR1 SGHVS and CDR2 FQNEAQ. Trimming stripped 0 bases from V and 2 bases from J, with 5 bases between. This CDR3 is 13 amino acids long. CDR3 residues: CASSLADTYEQYF. The CDR3, as DNA: TGTGCCAGCAGCTTAGCGGACACCTACGAGCAGTACTTC.

The chain recombines TRBV5-1 with TRBJ2-1; 9 nucleotides align to TRBD1. The CDR3 length is 14 residues. V shed 7 bases, J shed 6 bases, and the junction held 8 bases outside the gene matches. Germline V gives CDR1 SGHRS, CDR2 YFSETQ. CDR3 sequence reads: CASVRTGEGNEQFF. The CDR3 region has the DNA TGCGCCAGCGTCCGGACAGGGGAAGGCAATGAGCAGTTCTTC.